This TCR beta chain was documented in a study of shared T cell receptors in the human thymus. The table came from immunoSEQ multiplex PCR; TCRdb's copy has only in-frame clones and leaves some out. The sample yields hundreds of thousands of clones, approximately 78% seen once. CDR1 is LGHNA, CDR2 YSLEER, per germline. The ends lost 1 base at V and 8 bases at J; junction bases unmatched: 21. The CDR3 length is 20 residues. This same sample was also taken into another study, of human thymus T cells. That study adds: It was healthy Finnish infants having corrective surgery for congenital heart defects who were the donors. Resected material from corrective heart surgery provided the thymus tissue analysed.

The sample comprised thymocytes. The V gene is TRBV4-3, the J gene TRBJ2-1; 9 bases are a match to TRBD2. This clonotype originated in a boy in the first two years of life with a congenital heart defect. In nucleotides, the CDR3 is TGCGCCAGCAGCCAAGGTAATGGCGGTGCGGCGGGAGGGCCAGTCGATGAGCAGTTCTTC. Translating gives CASSQGNGGAAGGPVDEQFF.